This T cell receptor beta chain appears in the sequencing data of a study of blood T cells in healthy people across ages. Whole-study findings and limits: Diversity estimates from one million T cells were considered underestimates. More naive CD4+ cells and higher diversity marked long-lived donors relative to aged donors.

Details on this clonotype: The antigen is not known.

V was cut by 2 bases and J by 4 bases, with 17 bases left in between. Germline V gene data show CDR1 as KGHSH and CDR2 as LQKENI. The CDR3 runs to 16 residues. A sample-barcoded 5' primer and a J-beta primer mix were used in a second PCR of roughly 6 to 11 cycles. TCRdb recomputed calls from the 5' RACE reads with MiXCR, one row per CDR3 protein. The sample contains about 1.6 million distinct CDR3 sequences, roughly 30% of which appear only once. The sequence was collected from a woman aged 30 to 39 in good health. Source material: blood. The chain has TRBV18 and TRBJ1-1; a weak D match, TRBD1 (6 bases). The CDR3: CASSPDRGGGGTEAFF. In nucleotides, the CDR3 is TGTGCCAGCTCACCAGACCGTGGAGGGGGTGGCACTGAAGCTTTCTTT.